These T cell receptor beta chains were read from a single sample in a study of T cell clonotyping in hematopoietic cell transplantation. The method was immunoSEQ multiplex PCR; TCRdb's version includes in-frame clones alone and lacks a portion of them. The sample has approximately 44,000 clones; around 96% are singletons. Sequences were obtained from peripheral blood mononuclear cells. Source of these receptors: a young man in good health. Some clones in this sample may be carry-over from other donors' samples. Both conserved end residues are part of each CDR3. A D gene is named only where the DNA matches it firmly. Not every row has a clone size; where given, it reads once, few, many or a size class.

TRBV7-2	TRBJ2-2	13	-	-	CASSLQIAGELFF	TGTGCCAGCAGCCTCCAAATTGCCGGGGAGCTGTTTTTT
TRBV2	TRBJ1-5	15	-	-	CASSERQARGQPQHF	TGTGCCAGCAGTGAGAGACAGGCGAGGGGACAGCCCCAGCATTTT
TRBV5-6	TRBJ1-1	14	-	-	CASSPDWRGTEAFF	TGTGCCAGCAGCCCCGATTGGAGGGGTACTGAAGCTTTCTTT
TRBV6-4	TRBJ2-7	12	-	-	CASSGRVRGKYF	TGTGCCAGCAGTGGACGGGTGAGAGGTAAGTACTTC
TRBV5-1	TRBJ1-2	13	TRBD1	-	CASSSGQGPGYTF	TGCGCCAGCAGCTCCGGACAGGGCCCTGGCTACACCTTC
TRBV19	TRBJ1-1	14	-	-	CASSIEKMNTEAFF	TGTGCCAGTAGTATAGAAAAAATGAACACTGAAGCTTTCTTT
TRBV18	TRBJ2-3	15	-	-	CASSPLDPSTDTQYF	TGTGCCAGCTCTCCGTTGGATCCTAGCACAGATACGCAGTATTTT
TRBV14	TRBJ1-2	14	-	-	CASSQDSYYYGYTF	TGTGCCAGCAGCCAAGATAGCTATTACTATGGCTACACCTTC
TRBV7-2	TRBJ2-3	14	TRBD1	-	CASSAPTGSDTQYF	TGTGCCAGCAGCGCCCCGACAGGGTCAGATACGCAGTATTTT
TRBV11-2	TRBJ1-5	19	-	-	CASSLGVGDTLFSNQPQHF	TGTGCCAGCAGCTTAGGGGTAGGGGACACGCTATTTAGCAATCAGCCCCAGCATTTT
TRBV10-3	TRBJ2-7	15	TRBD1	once	CAISYTPGQSYEQYF	TGTGCCATCTCCTATACCCCGGGACAGTCTTACGAGCAGTACTTC
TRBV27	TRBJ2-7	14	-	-	CASSLTPDLYEQYF	TGTGCCAGCAGTTTAACCCCCGACCTCTACGAGCAGTACTTC
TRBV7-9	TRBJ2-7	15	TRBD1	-	CASSPSGQGFYEQYF	TGTGCCAGCAGCCCGTCGGGACAGGGTTTCTACGAGCAGTACTTC
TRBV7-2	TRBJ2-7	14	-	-	CASSLSPGYYEQYF	TGTGCCAGCAGCTTATCCCCTGGATACTACGAGCAGTACTTC
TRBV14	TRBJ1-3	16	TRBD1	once	CASSRPGQSPGNTIYF	TGTGCCAGCAGCCGACCGGGACAGTCCCCTGGAAACACCATATATTTT
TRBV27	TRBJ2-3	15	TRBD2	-	CASSRGLADTDTQYF	TGTGCCAGCAGTCGTGGACTAGCAGATACAGATACGCAGTATTTT
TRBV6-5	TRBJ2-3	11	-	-	CASKRADTQYF	TGTGCCAGCAAACGGGCAGATACGCAGTATTTT
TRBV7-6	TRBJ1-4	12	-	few	CASKGAEEKLFF	TGTGCCAGCAAAGGGGCGGAGGAAAAACTGTTTTTT
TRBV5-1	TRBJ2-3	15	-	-	CASSPPGSERDTQYF	TGCGCCAGCAGCCCCCCGGGTTCAGAGAGGGATACGCAGTATTTT
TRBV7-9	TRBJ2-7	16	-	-	CASSPLLGRSSYEQYF	TGTGCCAGCAGCCCGCTCTTAGGCCGCAGCTCCTACGAGCAGTACTTC
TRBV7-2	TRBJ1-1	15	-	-	CASSLGVAMNTEAFF	TGTGCCAGCAGCTTGGGGGTCGCGATGAACACTGAAGCTTTCTTT
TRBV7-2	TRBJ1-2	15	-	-	CASSLASITNYGYTF	TGTGCCAGCAGCTTAGCCAGTATTACTAACTATGGCTACACCTTC
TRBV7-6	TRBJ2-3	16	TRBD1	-	CASSLVGGVFRDTQYF	TGTGCCAGCAGCTTAGTAGGGGGCGTTTTTAGGGATACGCAGTATTTT
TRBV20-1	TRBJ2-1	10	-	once	CSAGDIGQFF	TGCAGTGCCGGGGACATTGGGCAGTTCTTC
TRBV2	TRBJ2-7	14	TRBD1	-	CASIINRGTYEQYF	TGTGCCAGCATTATAAACAGGGGGACCTACGAGCAGTACTTC
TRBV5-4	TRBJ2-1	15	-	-	CASSLGGSGNNEQFF	TGTGCCAGCAGCTTGGGAGGTTCAGGGAACAATGAGCAGTTCTTC
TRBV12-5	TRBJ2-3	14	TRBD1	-	CASGSQGTTDTQYF	TGTGCTAGTGGTTCACAGGGGACCACAGATACGCAGTATTTT
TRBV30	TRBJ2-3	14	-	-	CAWRSKGEADTQYF	TGTGCCTGGAGGTCCAAGGGGGAGGCAGATACGCAGTATTTT
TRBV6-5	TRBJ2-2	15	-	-	CASRVRRVSGGELFF	TGTGCCAGCAGGGTTCGGCGCGTCAGTGGCGGGGAGCTGTTTTTT
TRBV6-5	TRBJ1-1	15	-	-	CASSYSKLVLAEAFF	TGTGCCAGCAGTTACTCAAAACTCGTGCTGGCTGAAGCTTTCTTT
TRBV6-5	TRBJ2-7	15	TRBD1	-	CASSFWQGALGEQYF	TGTGCCAGCAGTTTCTGGCAGGGGGCACTCGGGGAGCAGTACTTC
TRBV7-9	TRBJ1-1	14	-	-	CASSFKQMNTEAFF	TGTGCCAGCAGCTTCAAACAGATGAACACTGAAGCTTTCTTT
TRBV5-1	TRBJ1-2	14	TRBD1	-	CASSSSGGDYGYTF	TGCGCCAGCAGCTCTTCAGGGGGCGACTATGGCTACACCTTC
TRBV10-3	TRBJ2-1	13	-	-	CAIQGRRVEEQFF	TGTGCCATCCAAGGAAGGAGGGTAGAGGAGCAGTTCTTC
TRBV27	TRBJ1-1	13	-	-	CASTPGGGTEAFF	TGTGCCAGCACCCCCGGAGGGGGCACTGAAGCTTTCTTT
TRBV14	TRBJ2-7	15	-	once	CASSRPGHLRDEQYF	TGTGCCAGCAGCCGACCGGGACACCTCAGGGACGAGCAGTACTTC
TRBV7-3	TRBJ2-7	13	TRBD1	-	CASSTTGDYEQYF	TGTGCCAGCAGCACAACAGGGGACTACGAGCAGTACTTC
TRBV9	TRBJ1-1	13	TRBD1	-	CASSPGTGNEAFF	TGTGCCAGCAGCCCTGGGACAGGTAACGAAGCTTTCTTT
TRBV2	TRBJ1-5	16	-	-	CASSEGIKERNQPQHF	TGTGCCAGCAGTGAGGGGATCAAAGAGCGCAATCAGCCCCAGCATTTT
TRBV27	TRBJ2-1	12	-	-	CASGVGYNEQFF	TGTGCCTCTGGTGTGGGGTACAATGAGCAGTTCTTC
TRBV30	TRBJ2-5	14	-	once	CALDWGAAQETQYF	TGTGCCTTAGATTGGGGGGCAGCTCAAGAGACCCAGTACTTC
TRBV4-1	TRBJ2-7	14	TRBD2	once	CASSHSGKGNEQYF	TGCGCCAGCAGCCACAGCGGGAAAGGGAACGAGCAGTACTTC
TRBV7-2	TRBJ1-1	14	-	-	CASSSDSGNTEAFF	TGTGCCAGCAGCTCGGACTCGGGAAACACTGAAGCTTTCTTT
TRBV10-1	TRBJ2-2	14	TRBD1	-	CASSRGQNTGELFF	TGCGCCAGCAGCAGGGGGCAGAACACCGGGGAGCTGTTTTTT
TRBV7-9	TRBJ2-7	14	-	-	CASSRRQADYEQYF	TGTGCCAGCAGCCGACGACAGGCGGACTACGAGCAGTACTTC
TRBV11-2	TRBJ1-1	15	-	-	CASSLDREGTTEAFF	TGTGCCAGCAGCTTAGATCGAGAGGGGACCACTGAAGCTTTCTTT
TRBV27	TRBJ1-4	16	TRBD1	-	CASSERPDRGPVRLFF	TGTGCCAGCAGCGAGAGACCCGACAGGGGGCCGGTCCGACTGTTTTTT
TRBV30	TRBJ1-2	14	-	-	CAWSVMAGSGGYTF	TGTGCCTGGAGTGTAATGGCCGGTTCGGGAGGCTACACCTTC
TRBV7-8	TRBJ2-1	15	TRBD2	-	CASSSASGGVREQFF	TGTGCCAGCAGCTCTGCTAGCGGGGGGGTACGGGAGCAGTTCTTC
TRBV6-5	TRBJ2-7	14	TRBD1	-	CASAKAGGSYEQYF	TGTGCCAGCGCCAAAGCAGGGGGCAGCTACGAGCAGTACTTC